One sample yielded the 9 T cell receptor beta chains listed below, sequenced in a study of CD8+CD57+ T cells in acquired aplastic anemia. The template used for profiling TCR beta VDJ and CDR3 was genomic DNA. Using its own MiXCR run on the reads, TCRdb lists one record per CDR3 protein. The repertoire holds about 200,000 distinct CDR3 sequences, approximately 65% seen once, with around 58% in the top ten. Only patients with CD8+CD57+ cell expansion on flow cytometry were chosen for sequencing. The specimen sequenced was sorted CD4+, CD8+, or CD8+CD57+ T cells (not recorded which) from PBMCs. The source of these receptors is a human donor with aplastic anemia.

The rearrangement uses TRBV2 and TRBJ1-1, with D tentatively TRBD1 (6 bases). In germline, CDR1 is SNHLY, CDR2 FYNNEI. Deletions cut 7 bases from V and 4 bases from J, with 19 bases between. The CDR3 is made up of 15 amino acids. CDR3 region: CASINRDIKGTEAFF. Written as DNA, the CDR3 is TGTGCCAGCATAAACCGGGACATAAAAGGCACTGAAGCTTTCTTT. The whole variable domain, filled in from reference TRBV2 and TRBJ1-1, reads EPEVTQTPSHQVTQMGQEVILRCVPISNHLYFYWYRQILGQKVEFLVSFYNNEISEKSEIFDDQFSVERPDGSNFTLKIRSTKLEDSAMYFCASINRDIKGTEAFFGQGTRLTVV.

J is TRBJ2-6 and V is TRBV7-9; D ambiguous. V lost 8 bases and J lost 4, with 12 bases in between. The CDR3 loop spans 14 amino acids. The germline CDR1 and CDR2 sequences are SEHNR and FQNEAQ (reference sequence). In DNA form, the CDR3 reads TGTGCCAGCTTGGGAACCAGGGGGGCCAACGTCCTGACTTTC. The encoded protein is CASLGTRGANVLTF.

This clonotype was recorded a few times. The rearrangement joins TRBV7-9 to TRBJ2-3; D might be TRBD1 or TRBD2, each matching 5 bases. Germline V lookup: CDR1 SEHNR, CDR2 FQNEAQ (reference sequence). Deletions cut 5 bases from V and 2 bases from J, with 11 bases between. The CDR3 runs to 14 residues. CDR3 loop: CASSPPGTTDTQYF. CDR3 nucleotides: TGTGCCAGCAGCCCGCCTGGGACCACAGATACGCAGTATTTT.

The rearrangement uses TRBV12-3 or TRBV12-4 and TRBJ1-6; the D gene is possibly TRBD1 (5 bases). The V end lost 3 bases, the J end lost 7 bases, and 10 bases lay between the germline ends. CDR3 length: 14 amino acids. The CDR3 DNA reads TGTGCCAGCAGTTTGTGGGGGTCCAATTCACCCCTCCACTTT. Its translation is CASSLWGSNSPLHF.

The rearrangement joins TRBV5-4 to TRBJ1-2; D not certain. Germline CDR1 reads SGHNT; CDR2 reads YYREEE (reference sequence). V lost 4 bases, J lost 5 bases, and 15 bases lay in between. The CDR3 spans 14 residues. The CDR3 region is CASSPQKGPYGYTF. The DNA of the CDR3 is TGTGCCAGCAGCCCGCAGAAGGGTCCTTATGGCTACACCTTC.

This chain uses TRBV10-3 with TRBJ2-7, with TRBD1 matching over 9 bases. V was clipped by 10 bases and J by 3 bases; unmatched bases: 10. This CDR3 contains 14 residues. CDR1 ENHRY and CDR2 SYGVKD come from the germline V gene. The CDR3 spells CASITDRGFYEQYF. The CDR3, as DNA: TGTGCCAGCATTACAGACAGGGGGTTCTACGAGCAGTACTTC.

The CDR3 DNA reads as TGTGCCAGCATTGGAGAGACCCAGTACTTC. Translated: CASIGETQYF. This chain links TRBV6-6 with TRBJ2-5, with unresolved D. Germline CDR1 is MNHNY and CDR2 is SVGAGI (reference sequence). The CDR3 loop spans 10 amino acids. Trimming removed 7 bases from V and 4 bases from J, with 4 bases in between.

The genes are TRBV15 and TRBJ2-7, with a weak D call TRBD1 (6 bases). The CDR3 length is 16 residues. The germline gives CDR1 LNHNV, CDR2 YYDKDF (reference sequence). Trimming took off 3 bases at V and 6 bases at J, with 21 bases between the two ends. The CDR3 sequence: CATSSSRPGHRAEQYF. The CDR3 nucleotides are TGTGCCACCAGCAGCTCCAGGCCGGGACACCGCGCCGAGCAGTACTTC.

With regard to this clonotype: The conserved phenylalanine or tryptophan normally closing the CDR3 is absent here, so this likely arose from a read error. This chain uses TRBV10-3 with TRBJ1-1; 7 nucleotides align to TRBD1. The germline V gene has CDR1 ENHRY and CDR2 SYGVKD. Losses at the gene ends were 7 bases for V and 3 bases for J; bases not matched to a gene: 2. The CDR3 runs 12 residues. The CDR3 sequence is CAINDRDTEAFL. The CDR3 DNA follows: TGTGCCATCAACGACAGGGACACTGAAGCTTTCCTT.